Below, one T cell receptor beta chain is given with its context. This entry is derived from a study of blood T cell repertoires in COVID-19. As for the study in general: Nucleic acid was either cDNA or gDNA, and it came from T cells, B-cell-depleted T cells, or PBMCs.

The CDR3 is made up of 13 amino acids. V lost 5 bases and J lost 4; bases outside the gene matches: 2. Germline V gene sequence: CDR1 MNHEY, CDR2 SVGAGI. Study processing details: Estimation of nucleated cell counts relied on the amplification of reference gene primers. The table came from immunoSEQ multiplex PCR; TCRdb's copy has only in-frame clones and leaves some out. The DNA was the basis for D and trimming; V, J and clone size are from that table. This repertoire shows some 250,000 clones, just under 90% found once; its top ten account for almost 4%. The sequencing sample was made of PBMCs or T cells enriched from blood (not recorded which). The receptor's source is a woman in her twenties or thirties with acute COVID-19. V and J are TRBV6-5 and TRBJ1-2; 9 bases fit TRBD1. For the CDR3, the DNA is TGTGCCAGCAGTCTGGACAGGGGCTATGGCTACACCTTC. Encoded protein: CASSLDRGYGYTF.